The clone carrying this T cell receptor beta chain has just one count. Its antigen is currently unknown. This sample was taken from a study of post-analysis software for immune sequencing data. V lost 4 bases to trimming and J lost 7 bases; unmatched junction nucleotides: 8. The CDR3 has 15 amino acids. Germline CDR1 LGHDT, CDR2 YNNKEL (reference sequence). Unique molecular identifiers were carried by the TCR beta cDNA libraries. TCRdb processed the PCR reads anew with MiXCR; each CDR3 protein has one entry. The table lists hundreds of thousands of distinct CDR3 sequences, approximately 60% of them singletons, with 10% to 12% in the top ten. Points from the study as a whole: Compared with controls, patients showed significantly lower normalized Chao1 diversity. By F measure, samples from a shared preparation batch strongly co-clustered. About 5 TRBV segments (TRBV5-6, TRBV5-1 and TRBV20-1 among them) occurred more frequently in patients than in controls.

The source is a girl aged 2-10 years with multiple sclerosis. Material: blood. The chain has TRBV3-1 and TRBJ2-7, with 12 positions matching TRBD2. For the CDR3, the DNA is TGTGCCAGCAGCCCCAGGACTAGCGGGACCTGGGAGCAGTACTTC. Its translation: CASSPRTSGTWEQYF.